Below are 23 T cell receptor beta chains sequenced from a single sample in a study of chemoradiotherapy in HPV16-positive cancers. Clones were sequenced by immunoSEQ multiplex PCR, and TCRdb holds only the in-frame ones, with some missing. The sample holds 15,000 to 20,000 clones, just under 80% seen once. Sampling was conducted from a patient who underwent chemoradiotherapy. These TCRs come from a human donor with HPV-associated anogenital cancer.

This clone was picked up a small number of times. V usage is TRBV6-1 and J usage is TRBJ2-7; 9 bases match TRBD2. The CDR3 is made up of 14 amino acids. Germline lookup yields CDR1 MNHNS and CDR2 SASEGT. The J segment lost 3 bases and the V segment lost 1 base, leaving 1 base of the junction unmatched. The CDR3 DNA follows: TGTGCCAGCAGTGAAGGCGGGGGGGACTACGAGCAGTACTTC. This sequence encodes CASSEGGGDYEQYF.

The CDR3 spells CASSPLRTGTYSDTQYF. In DNA form, the CDR3 reads TGCGCCAGCAGCCCCCTGCGGACAGGTACTTATTCAGATACGCAGTATTTT. The chain has TRBV4-3 and TRBJ2-3; 7 bases fit TRBD1. The V gene end was trimmed by 4 bases and the J gene end by 4 bases; junction bases not matched to a gene: 14. Germline V CDR1 and CDR2: LGHNA, YSLEER. The CDR3 extends over 17 amino acids.

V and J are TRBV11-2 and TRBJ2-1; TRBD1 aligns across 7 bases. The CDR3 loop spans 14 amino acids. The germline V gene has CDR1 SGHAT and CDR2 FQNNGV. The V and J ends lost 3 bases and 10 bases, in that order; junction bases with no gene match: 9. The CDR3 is CASSFRNDRVEQFF. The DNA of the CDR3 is TGTGCCAGCAGCTTCCGAAATGACAGGGTAGAGCAGTTCTTC.

CDR3 in DNA: TGTGCCAGCGGCCGCTATTTCTACGAGCAGTACTTC. It yields the protein CASGRYFYEQYF. This rearrangement joins TRBV27 to TRBJ2-7, with D unclear. Trimming left V 8 bases short and J 3 bases short, with 11 bases between. The CDR3 length is 12 residues. CDR1 is MNHEY, CDR2 SMNVEV, per germline (reference sequence).

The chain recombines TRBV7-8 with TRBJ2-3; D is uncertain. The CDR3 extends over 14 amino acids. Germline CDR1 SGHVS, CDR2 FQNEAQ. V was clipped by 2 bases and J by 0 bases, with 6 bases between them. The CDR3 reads CASSLPTSTDTQYF. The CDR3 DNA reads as TGTGCCAGCAGCTTACCGACTAGCACAGATACGCAGTATTTT.

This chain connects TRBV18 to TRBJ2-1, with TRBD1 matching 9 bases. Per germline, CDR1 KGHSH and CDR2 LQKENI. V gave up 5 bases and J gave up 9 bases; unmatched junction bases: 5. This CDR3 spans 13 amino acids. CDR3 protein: CASSSDRGGEQFF. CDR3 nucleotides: TGTGCCAGCTCATCGGACAGGGGCGGTGAGCAGTTCTTC.

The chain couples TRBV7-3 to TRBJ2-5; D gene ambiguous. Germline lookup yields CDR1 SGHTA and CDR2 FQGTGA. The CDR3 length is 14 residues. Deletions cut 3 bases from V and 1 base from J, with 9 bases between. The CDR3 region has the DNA TGTGCCAGCAGCTTCCTTCTACTCCAAGAGACCCAGTACTTC. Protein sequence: CASSFLLLQETQYF.

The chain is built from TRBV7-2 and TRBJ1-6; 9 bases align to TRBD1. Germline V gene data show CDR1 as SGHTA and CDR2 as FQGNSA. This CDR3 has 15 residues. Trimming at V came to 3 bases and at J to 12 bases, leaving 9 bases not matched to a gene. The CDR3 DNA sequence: TGTGCCAGCAGCTTCGGAGGGACAGGGTTTGGACCCCTCCACTTT. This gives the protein CASSFGGTGFGPLHF.

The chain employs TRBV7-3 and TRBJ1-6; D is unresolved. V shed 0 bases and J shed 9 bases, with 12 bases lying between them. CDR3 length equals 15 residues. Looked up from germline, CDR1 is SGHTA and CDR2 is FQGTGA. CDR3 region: CASSLTGGWGSPLHF. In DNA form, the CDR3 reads TGTGCCAGCAGCTTAACTGGCGGGTGGGGTTCACCCCTCCACTTT.

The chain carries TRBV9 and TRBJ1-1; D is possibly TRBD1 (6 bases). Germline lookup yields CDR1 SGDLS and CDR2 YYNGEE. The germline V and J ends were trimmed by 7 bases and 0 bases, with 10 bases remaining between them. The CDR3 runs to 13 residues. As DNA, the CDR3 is TGTGCCAGCGGTAGGGGGATGAACACTGAAGCTTTCTTT. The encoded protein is CASGRGMNTEAFF. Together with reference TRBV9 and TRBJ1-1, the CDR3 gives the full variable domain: DSGVTQTPKHLITATGQRVTLRCSPRSGDLSVYWYQQSLDQGLQFLIQYYNGEERAKGNILERFSAQQFPDLHSELNLSSLELGDSALYFCASGRGMNTEAFFGQGTRLTVV.

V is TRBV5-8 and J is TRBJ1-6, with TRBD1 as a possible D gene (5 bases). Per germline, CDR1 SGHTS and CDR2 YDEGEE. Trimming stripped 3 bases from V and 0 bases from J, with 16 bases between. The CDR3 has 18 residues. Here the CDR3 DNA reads TGTGCCAGCAGCTCGTACGGGACCAGGAGCTCCTATAATTCACCCCTCCACTTT. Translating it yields CASSSYGTRSSYNSPLHF.

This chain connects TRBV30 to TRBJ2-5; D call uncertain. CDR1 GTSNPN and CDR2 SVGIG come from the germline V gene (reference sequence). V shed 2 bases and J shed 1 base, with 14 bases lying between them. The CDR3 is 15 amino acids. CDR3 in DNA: TGTGCCTGGAGTACCCCTGATGGGCTCCAAGAGACCCAGTACTTC. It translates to CAWSTPDGLQETQYF.

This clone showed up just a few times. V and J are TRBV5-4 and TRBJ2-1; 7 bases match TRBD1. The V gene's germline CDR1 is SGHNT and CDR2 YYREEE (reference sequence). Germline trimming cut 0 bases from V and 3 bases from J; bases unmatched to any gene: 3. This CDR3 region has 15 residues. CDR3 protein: CASSLGAGGYNEQFF. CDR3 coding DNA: TGTGCCAGCAGCTTGGGGGCAGGGGGCTACAATGAGCAGTTCTTC.

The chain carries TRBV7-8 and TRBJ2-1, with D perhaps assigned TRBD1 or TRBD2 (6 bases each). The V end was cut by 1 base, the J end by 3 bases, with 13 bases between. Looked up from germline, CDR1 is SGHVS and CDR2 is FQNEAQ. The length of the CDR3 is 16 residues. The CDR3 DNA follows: TGTGCCAGCAGCTTAGAGGGGGGCCGGAACTACAATGAGCAGTTCTTC. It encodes CASSLEGGRNYNEQFF.

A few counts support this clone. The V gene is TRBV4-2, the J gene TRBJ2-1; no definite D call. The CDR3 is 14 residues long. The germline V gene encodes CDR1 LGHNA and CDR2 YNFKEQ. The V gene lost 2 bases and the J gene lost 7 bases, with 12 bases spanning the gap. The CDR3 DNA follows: TGTGCCAGCAGCCAAATAGGTCTGTCGAATGAGCAGTTCTTC. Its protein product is CASSQIGLSNEQFF.

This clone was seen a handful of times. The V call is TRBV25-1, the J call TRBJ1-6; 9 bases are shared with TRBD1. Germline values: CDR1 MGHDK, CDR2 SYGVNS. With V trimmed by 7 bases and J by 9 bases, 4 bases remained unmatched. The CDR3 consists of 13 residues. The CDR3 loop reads CASKGTGFSPLHF. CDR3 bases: TGTGCCAGCAAGGGGACAGGGTTTTCACCCCTCCACTTT.

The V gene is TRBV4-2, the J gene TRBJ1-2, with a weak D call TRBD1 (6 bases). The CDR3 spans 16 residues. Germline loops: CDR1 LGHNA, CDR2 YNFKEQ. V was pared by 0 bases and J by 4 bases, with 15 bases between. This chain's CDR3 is CASSQEYPGALYGYTF. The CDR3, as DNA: TGTGCCAGCAGCCAAGAGTATCCGGGGGCCCTCTATGGCTACACCTTC.

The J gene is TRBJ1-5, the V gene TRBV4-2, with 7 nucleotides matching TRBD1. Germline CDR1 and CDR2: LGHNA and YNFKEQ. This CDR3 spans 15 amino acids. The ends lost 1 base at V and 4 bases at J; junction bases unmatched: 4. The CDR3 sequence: CASSQVGTENQPQHF. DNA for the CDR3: TGTGCCAGCAGCCAAGTTGGGACAGAGAATCAGCCCCAGCATTTT.

As DNA, the CDR3 is TGTGCCAGCAGCCCCTCGGGCTCCTATAATTCACCCCTCCACTTT. Translated: CASSPSGSYNSPLHF. The chain has TRBV9 and TRBJ1-6; D is uncertain. The V and J ends lost 4 bases and 0 bases respectively, with 8 bases between them. The CDR3 has 15 amino acids. CDR1 is SGDLS and CDR2 is YYNGEE in the germline V gene.

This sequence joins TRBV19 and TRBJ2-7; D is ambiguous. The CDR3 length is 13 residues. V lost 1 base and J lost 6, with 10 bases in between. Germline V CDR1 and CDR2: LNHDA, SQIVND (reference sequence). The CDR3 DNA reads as TGTGCCAGTAGTATAGTTCAGTCGGGCGAGCAGTACTTC. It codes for CASSIVQSGEQYF. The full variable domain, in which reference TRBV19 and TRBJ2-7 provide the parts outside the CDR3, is DGGITQSPKYLFRKEGQNVTLSCEQNLNHDAMYWYRQDPGQGLRLIYYSQIVNDFQKGDIAEGYSVSREKKESFPLTVTSAQKNPTAFYLCASSIVQSGEQYFGPGTRLTVT.

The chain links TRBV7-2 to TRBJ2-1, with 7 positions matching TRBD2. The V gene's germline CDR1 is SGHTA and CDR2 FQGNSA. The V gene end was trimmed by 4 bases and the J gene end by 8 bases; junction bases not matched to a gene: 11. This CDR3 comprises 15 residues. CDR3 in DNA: TGTGCCAGCAGCTACAGCGGGCGGGGGAAGGATGAGCAGTTCTTC. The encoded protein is CASSYSGRGKDEQFF.

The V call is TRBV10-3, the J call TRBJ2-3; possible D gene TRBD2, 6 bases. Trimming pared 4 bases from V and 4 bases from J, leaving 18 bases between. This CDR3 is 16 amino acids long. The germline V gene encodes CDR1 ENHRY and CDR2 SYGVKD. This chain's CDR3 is CAISGDMASEPDTQYF. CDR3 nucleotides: TGTGCCATCAGTGGAGACATGGCTAGCGAGCCAGATACGCAGTATTTT.

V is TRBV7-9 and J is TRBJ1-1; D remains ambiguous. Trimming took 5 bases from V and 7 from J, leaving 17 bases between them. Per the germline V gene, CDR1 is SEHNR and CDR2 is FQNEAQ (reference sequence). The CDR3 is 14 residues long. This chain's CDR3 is CASSPGQLLFEAFF. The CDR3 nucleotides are TGTGCCAGCAGCCCCGGCCAGCTTCTGTTTGAAGCTTTCTTT. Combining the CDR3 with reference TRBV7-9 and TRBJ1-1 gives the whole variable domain DTGVSQNPRHKITKRGQNVTFRCDPISEHNRLYWYRQTLGQGPEFLTYFQNEAQLEKSRLLSDRFSAERPKGSFSTLEIQRTEQGDSAMYLCASSPGQLLFEAFFGQGTRLTVV.